The source of this TCR beta chain is a study of OX40 agonist ivuxolimab in advanced cancers. In its sample, this clone was seen a few times. Using immunoSEQ multiplex PCR, the repertoire was profiled, and TCRdb retains in-frame clones only, with some absent. This sample carries about 110,000 clones, 91% of them seen once, and the ten largest clones take 0.66%. Germline-derived CDR1 and CDR2 are SGHTS and YDEGEE. V lost 3 bases and J lost 5, with 5 bases in between. There are 11 residues in the CDR3. Source: CD4+ or CD8+ T cells sorted from blood, taken in a trial of the OX40 agonist ivuxolimab. The rearrangement uses TRBV5-8 and TRBJ1-2, with D perhaps matching TRBD1 (5 bases). The receptor was isolated from an adult with an advanced solid tumor such as melanoma, head and neck, liver or kidney cancer. The CDR3 protein is CASSWTYGYTF. The CDR3 bases are TGTGCCAGCAGCTGGACATATGGCTACACCTTC.